This record covers a single T cell receptor beta chain. The data belong to a study of blood T cell repertoires in COVID-19. Study as a whole: Samples taken during acute and convalescent COVID-19 were collected in the United States, Italy and Spain. Sources were T cells, B-cell-depleted T cells, or PBMCs; the material itself was cDNA or gDNA.

Per the authors' pipeline: By means of reference gene primer amplification, nucleated cell counts were estimated. TCRdb's copy holds only in-frame clones and misses some; the assay was immunoSEQ multiplex PCR. V, J and clone size reflect that table, while D and trimming were determined from the DNA. The repertoire holds about 150,000 clones, with 75% to 80% as singletons. CDR1 is LNHDA and CDR2 is SQIVND in the germline V gene (reference sequence). The CDR3 spans 16 residues. V was clipped by 1 base and J by 4 bases; unmatched bases: 7. The receptor was isolated from an elderly man with acute or convalescent COVID-19. The sequenced sample consisted of peripheral blood. V gene TRBV19 combines with J gene TRBJ2-3; 8 bases match TRBD1. The CDR3 loop reads CASSIGTGLSSDTQYF. CDR3 DNA: TGTGCCAGTAGTATAGGGACAGGGCTATCTTCAGATACGCAGTATTTT. The variable domain in full, with the rest retrieved from reference TRBV19 and TRBJ2-3, is DGGITQSPKYLFRKEGQNVTLSCEQNLNHDAMYWYRQDPGQGLRLIYYSQIVNDFQKGDIAEGYSVSREKKESFPLTVTSAQKNPTAFYLCASSIGTGLSSDTQYFGPGTRLTVL.